Each of the 5 T cell receptor beta chains below was sequenced from the same sample in a study of shared clonotypes between healthy human individuals. Clones were read by immunoSEQ multiplex PCR, and TCRdb kept only the in-frame ones, dropping some. The sample carries 2 million to 2.5 million clones, 80% to 95% recorded once. Specimen: naive CD4+ T cells from PBMCs. Subset in this sample: CD45RA+ positively selected. The receptor set was obtained from a man aged 18 to 29 in good health. Some clones in this sample may be carry-over from other donors' samples.

Only one count was recorded for this clone. V usage is TRBV7-6 and J usage is TRBJ2-3; the D is unclear. With 0 bases removed from V and 5 bases from J, the gap between germline ends came to 6 bases. The CDR3 length is 13 residues. Germline values: CDR1 SGHVS, CDR2 FNYEAQ. The CDR3 loop is CASSLAAQDTQYF. The CDR3 DNA sequence: TGTGCCAGCAGCTTAGCAGCCCAAGATACGCAGTATTTT.

The chain joins TRBV6-5 to TRBJ2-7; D is unclear. Germline V gives CDR1 MNHEY, CDR2 SVGAGI. This CDR3 has 14 amino acids. Trimming took 1 base from V and 0 from J, leaving 7 bases between them. CDR3 sequence: CASSYWAGSYEQYF. In DNA, the CDR3 is TGTGCCAGCAGTTACTGGGCAGGCTCCTACGAGCAGTACTTC.

The chain combines TRBV14 with TRBJ1-4; tentatively, D is TRBD1 (5 bases). CDR3 size: 18 residues. The V gene lost 5 bases and the J gene lost 5 bases, with 24 bases spanning the gap. In germline, CDR1 is SGHDN, CDR2 FVKESK. The CDR3 nucleotides are TGTGCCAGCAGCAGACGAACCGGGACGTGGAGCCTAAATGAAAAACTGTTTTTT. This gives the protein CASSRRTGTWSLNEKLFF.

The V gene is TRBV15, the J gene TRBJ2-5, with 10 bases lining up with TRBD2. The junction had 8 bases not matched to a gene; V was cut back by 2 bases and J by 5 bases. Germline V lookup: CDR1 LNHNV, CDR2 YYDKDF (reference sequence). This CDR3 has 16 residues. The CDR3 DNA is TGTGCCACCAGCAGATATACTAGCGGGATAGGGGAGACCCAGTACTTC. This codes for CATSRYTSGIGETQYF.

The rearrangement links TRBV29-1 to TRBJ2-1; 12 bases are a match to TRBD2. CDR3 length: 15 residues. V was pared by 6 bases and J by 5 bases, with 8 bases of the junction left unmatched. Germline loops: CDR1 SQVTM, CDR2 ANQGSEA. The CDR3, as DNA: TGCAGCGTCCACCGACTAGCGGGAGATGACAATGAGCAGTTCTTC. It encodes CSVHRLAGDDNEQFF.